This TCR beta chain was found in a study of blood T cell repertoires in COVID-19. On the study more broadly: The study drew acute and convalescent COVID-19 samples from the United States, Italy and Spain.

TCRdb's copy holds only in-frame clones and misses some; the assay was immunoSEQ multiplex PCR. Among fewer than 300,000 clones, 84% were seen once, and the ten largest hold approximately 9%. The TCR originated in a human donor in a cohort sampled during active COVID-19. Input material: peripheral blood.

The CDR3 sequence: CATRPGTGGETQYF. The CDR3 nucleotides read TGTGCCACCCGTCCCGGGACAGGGGGCGAGACCCAGTACTTC. The gene calls are TRBV2 and TRBJ2-5, with 12 bases that match TRBD1. V shed 10 bases, J shed 5 bases, and the junction held 8 bases outside the gene matches. CDR1 and CDR2 (germline): SNHLY, FYNNEI. The CDR3 has 14 residues.